This TCR beta chain was identified during a study of shared clonotypes between healthy human individuals (dated by TCRdb to about 2020). About the full investigation: Three men and a couple of women, aged 18 to 49 years, made up the cohort. For each donor, three plates each were used for CD4 naive and CD4 memory, two plates were used for CD8 naive, and one plate was used for CD8 memory. To estimate repertoire size and how much clonotype sharing occurs between individuals, the study deeply sequenced the blood TCR repertoires of 4 to 6 healthy adults. Libraries were prepared and TCR repertoires were sequenced by different laboratories using diverse techniques, in order to increase sequencing depth and limit assay-specific biases. Each donor's leukapheresis produced roughly between roughly 0.85 and 10 billion PBMCs.

Study-wide findings and limitations: Larger estimated clonotype richness was generally found for naive subsets than for memory subsets. Pairwise subsampling indicated that sequencing depth was expected to affect the degree of clonotype sharing among donors. Even with the large sequencing depth, rarefaction of the sorted-subset datasets indicated that sequencing was incomplete. Across a handful of donors, roughly 5.1% of naive CD4, approximately 3.6% of naive CD8, around 2.1% of memory CD4, and 0.4% to 0.45% of memory CD8 clonotypes were shared. Only blood was sampled, and tissue TCR repertoires likely differ from those in blood. Clonotypes shared by all four sorted-subset donors showed higher generation probabilities than non-shared clonotypes. Because the study included only a small number of donors, the genetic and exposure-history diversity represented was limited.

Using the deep immunoSEQ assay, TCR CDR3 regions were amplified from genomic DNA by multiplex PCR. Extracted genomic DNA from each cell subset was spread evenly across all wells of several immunoSEQ 96-well plates, with each plate serving as a replicate. For sorted subsets, each replicate PCR was loaded with approximately 0.2 ug genomic DNA, equivalent to 30,000 or so T cell genomes. The purified libraries were quantified using a Qubit 3.0 fluorometer, sized with a Bioanalyzer 2100, and then quantified again using the KAPA Library Quantification kit. Every immunoSEQ 96-well plate was sequenced on a dedicated single-read 150-cycle Illumina NextSeq 550 flow cell. Processing in the source paper ran as follows. Because only junctional sequences without quality scores were contained in the immunoSEQ output, filtering matching that applied to full-length reads could not be performed. Sequences were annotated with PyIR, a Python wrapper for IgBLAST v1.9, and V/J genes and CDR3 were assigned using IMGT germline references. Reads with weak V/J assignments (E-value above 1e-6), missing CDR3, stop codons, out-of-frame junctions, or ambiguous translated residues were removed. V3J clonotypes were defined by identical inferred V gene, J gene, and CDR3 amino acid sequence. Percentage overlap between repertoires was computed as shared unique clonotypes divided by the size of the smaller repertoire. RTK rarefaction, the Chao1 estimator, and Recon v2.1 estimates of unobserved clonotypes were used to assess repertoire richness. For all TCRbeta clonotypes obtained by the gDNA method from a few donors, generation probabilities were computed with OLGA. This immuneACCESS table, as held by TCRdb, lists in-frame sequences with V and J called but not all clones. Of the missing ones, under half trace to an unresolved V gene in checked studies; the others have no known cause. V and J calls and clone size are those listed in that table; D and trimming were worked out from the DNA. For this sample there are about 1.5 million clones; roughly 97% appear just once. Approximately 1.1% of the sample lies in the top ten.

V gives up 0 bases and J gives up 1 base, and the segment between their germline ends measures 11 bases. Including cysteine and phenylalanine, the CDR3 has 15 amino acids. Of all the DNA, just the CDR3 is kept, 45 bases in frame from base 1. The germline V gene provides CDR1 SGHDT and CDR2 YYEEEE. A remark on this clone: The antigen it binds to is not known. Base-call qualities are not available, and no considerably larger clone is one nucleotide away.

The donors were healthy, HIV-negative adults with no recently reported acute infections or vaccinations. Only Caucasian adults living in Nashville, Tennessee, USA were represented among the donors. CD4+ T cells were enriched by magnetic negative selection, after which naive cells were positively selected on CD45RA and the negative fraction was taken as the memory subset. Blood was collected by leukapheresis, and PBMCs were isolated by Ficoll-Histopaque density gradient centrifugation and then cryopreserved in liquid nitrogen vapor phase. Analytical flow cytometry was used to check the purity and quantity of each magnetically sorted T cell population. Genomic DNA was isolated from every sorted fraction and measured by UV absorbance on a Nanodrop 2000c.

This clonotype was sampled from a young man in good health. Sequenced sample: naive CD4+ T cells sorted from blood. Interpreted using the paper, the cell subset or site label stands for: CD45RA+ positively selected. The V and J segments used are TRBV5-6 and TRBJ2-7, with the D assignment possibly TRBD1 or TRBD2, given 5 matching bases for each. The bases are TGTGCCAGCAGCTTGGGAGGGGCCGATTCCTACGAGCAGTACTTC. This yields the protein CASSLGGADSYEQYF. Supplemented by the reference TRBV5-6 and TRBJ2-7 proteins around the CDR3, the complete variable domain is DAGVTQSPTHLIKTRGQQVTLRCSPKSGHDTVSWYQQALGQGPQFIFQYYEEEERQRGNFPDRFSGHQFPNYSSELNVNALLLGDSALYLCASSLGGADSYEQYFGPGTRLTVT.